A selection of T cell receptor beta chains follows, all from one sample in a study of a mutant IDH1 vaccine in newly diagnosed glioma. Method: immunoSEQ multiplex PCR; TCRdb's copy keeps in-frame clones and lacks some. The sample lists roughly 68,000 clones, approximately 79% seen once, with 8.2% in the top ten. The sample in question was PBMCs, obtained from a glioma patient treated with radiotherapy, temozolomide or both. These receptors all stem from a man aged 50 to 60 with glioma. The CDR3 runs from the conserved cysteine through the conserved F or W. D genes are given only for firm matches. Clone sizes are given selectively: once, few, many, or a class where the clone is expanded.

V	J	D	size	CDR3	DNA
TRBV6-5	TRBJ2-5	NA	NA	CASSYARGETQYF	TGTGCCAGCAGTTACGCGAGGGGAGAGACCCAGTACTTC
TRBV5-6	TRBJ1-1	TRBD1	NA	CASSTGGPYMNTEAFF	TGTGCCAGCAGCACAGGGGGCCCATATATGAACACTGAAGCTTTCTTT
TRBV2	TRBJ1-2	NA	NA	CASSGARYGYTF	TGTGCCAGCAGTGGGGCGCGCTATGGCTACACCTTC
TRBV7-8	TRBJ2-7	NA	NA	CASTPTSSYEQYF	TGTGCCAGCACCCCTACGTCCTCCTACGAGCAGTACTTC
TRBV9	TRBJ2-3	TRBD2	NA	CASSAPGGSTDTQYF	TGTGCCAGCAGCGCTCCGGGGGGGAGCACAGATACGCAGTATTTT
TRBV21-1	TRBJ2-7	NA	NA	CASSSTTGEGYEQYF	TGTGCCAGCAGCTCAACGACCGGAGAGGGCTACGAGCAGTACTTC
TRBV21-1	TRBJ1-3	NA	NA	CASSKPRFTGGCGNTIYF	TGTGCCAGCAGCAAACCCCGCTTTACAGGGGGCTGTGGAAACACCATATATTTT
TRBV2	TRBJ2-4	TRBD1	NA	CASSLGTAEDIQYF	TGTGCCAGCAGTCTAGGGACAGCCGAGGACATTCAGTACTTC
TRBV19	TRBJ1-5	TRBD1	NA	CASSTIQGGGALSNQPQHF	TGTGCCAGTAGTACCATCCAAGGAGGGGGCGCGTTAAGCAATCAGCCCCAGCATTTT
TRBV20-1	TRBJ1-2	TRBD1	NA	CSGQGVYGYTF	TGCAGTGGACAGGGGGTCTATGGCTACACCTTC
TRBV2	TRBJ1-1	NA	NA	CASSEADPNTEAFF	TGTGCCAGCAGTGAGGCGGACCCGAACACTGAAGCTTTCTTT
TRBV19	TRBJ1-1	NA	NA	CASSPKYSNAEAFF	TGTGCCAGTAGTCCGAAATATTCGAACGCTGAAGCTTTCTTT
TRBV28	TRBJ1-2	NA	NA	CASRFLRGGYTF	TGTGCCAGCAGATTCCTGAGGGGAGGCTACACCTTC
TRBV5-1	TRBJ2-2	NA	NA	CASSRTGDTGELFF	TGCGCCAGCAGTCGGACCGGTGACACCGGGGAGCTGTTTTTT
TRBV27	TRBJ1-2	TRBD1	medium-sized	CASRLQGAPGYTF	TGTGCCAGCAGACTACAGGGGGCGCCCGGCTACACCTTC
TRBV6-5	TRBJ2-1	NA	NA	CASSYGSSNYNEQFF	TGTGCCAGCAGTTACGGTTCTAGCAATTACAATGAGCAGTTCTTC
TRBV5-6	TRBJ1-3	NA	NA	CASRFGIQGGNTIYF	TGTGCCAGCAGGTTTGGGATCCAGGGAGGAAACACCATATATTTT
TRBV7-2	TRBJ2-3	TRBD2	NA	CASSPPSGATDTQYF	TGTGCCAGCAGCCCTCCTAGCGGGGCCACAGATACGCAGTATTTT
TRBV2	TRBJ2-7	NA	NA	CASSAVSYEQYF	TGTGCCAGCAGTGCGGTGTCCTACGAGCAGTACTTC
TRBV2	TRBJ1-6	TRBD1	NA	CASTTGGGIISSPLHF	TGTGCCAGCACCACAGGGGGCGGCATAATAAGTTCACCCCTCCACTTT
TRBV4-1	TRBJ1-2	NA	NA	CASSHSPGDFRDYGYTF	TGCGCCAGCAGCCATTCTCCGGGGGACTTCCGGGACTATGGCTACACCTTC
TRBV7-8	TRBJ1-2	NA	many	CASSLVAGGARGYTF	TGTGCCAGCAGCTTAGTAGCCGGAGGGGCGCGCGGCTACACCTTC
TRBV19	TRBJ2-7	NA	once	CASSYPGGFYEQYF	TGTGCCAGTAGCTACCCTGGGGGATTCTACGAGCAGTACTTC
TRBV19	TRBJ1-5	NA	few	CASISRRGNQPQHF	TGTGCCAGTATATCGCGTCGCGGCAATCAGCCCCAGCATTTT
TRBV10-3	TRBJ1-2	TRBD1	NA	CAISASGGIEAYGYTF	TGTGCCATCAGTGCCTCAGGGGGCATAGAGGCCTATGGCTACACCTTC
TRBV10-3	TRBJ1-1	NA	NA	CAISEGHEAFF	TGTGCCATCAGTGAGGGTCATGAAGCTTTCTTT
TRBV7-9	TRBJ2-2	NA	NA	CASSLGGNTGELFF	TGTGCCAGCAGCCTCGGAGGGAACACCGGGGAGCTGTTTTTT
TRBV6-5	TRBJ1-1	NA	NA	CASSLGRGEAFF	TGTGCCAGCAGCCTGGGACGGGGTGAAGCTTTCTTT
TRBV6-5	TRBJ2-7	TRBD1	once	CASKTDRGHSYEQYF	TGTGCCAGCAAGACAGACAGGGGGCACTCCTACGAGCAGTACTTC
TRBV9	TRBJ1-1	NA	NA	CASSPVGLGRNTEAFF	TGTGCCAGCAGCCCCGTTGGGCTCGGGAGGAACACTGAAGCTTTCTTT
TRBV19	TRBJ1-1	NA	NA	CASSIQGETEAFF	TGTGCCAGTAGTATACAGGGCGAGACTGAAGCTTTCTTT
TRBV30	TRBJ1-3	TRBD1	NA	CAWETGQGNTIYF	TGTGCCTGGGAAACGGGACAGGGAAACACCATATATTTT
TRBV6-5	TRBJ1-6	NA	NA	CASSFGTASNSPLHF	TGTGCCAGCAGTTTTGGGACGGCCAGTAATTCACCCCTCCACTTT
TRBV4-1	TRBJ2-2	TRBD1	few	CASSQWAGTGDNGELFF	TGCGCCAGCAGCCAGTGGGCCGGGACAGGGGATAACGGGGAGCTGTTTTTT
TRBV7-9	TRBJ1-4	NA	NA	CASSLGSPVGRGVEKLFF	TGTGCCAGCAGCTTAGGGTCCCCCGTCGGCAGGGGAGTTGAAAAACTGTTTTTT
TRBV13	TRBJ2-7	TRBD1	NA	CASSPPTGSSEQYF	TGTGCCAGCAGCCCTCCGACAGGGAGTAGCGAGCAGTACTTC
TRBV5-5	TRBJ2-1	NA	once	CASSLGARLGDEQFF	TGTGCCAGCAGCTTGGGGGCGAGACTAGGCGATGAGCAGTTCTTC
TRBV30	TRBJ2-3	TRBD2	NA	CAWSVRSGADTQYF	TGTGCCTGGAGTGTACGAAGCGGGGCAGATACGCAGTATTTT
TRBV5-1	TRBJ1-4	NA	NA	CASSSYSGLNEKLFF	TGCGCCAGCAGCTCCTACAGTGGGCTGAATGAAAAACTGTTTTTT
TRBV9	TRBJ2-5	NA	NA	CASSVERGAPETQYF	TGTGCCAGCAGCGTAGAACGGGGGGCTCCTGAGACCCAGTACTTC
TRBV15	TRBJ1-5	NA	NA	CATSREGEVAVSQPQHF	TGTGCCACCAGCAGAGAGGGGGAGGTGGCTGTCAGTCAGCCCCAGCATTTT
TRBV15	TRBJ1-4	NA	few	CATSRPRGELFF	TGTGCCACCAGCAGACCCCGGGGGGAACTGTTTTTT